This TCR beta chain was identified during a study of shared clonotypes between healthy human individuals. Data came from immunoSEQ multiplex PCR; TCRdb stores just in-frame clones and leaves some out. The sample records hundreds of thousands of clones, about 96% being singletons. Sequenced material: memory CD8+ T cells sorted from blood. Subset given: CD45RO+ cells pooled with CCR7-negative TemRA cells. The clonotype was recovered from a man under 40 in good health.

This chain's CDR3 is CASSTNRDSNEKLFF. The CDR3 region has the DNA TGTGCCAGCAGTACTAACCGGGACAGTAATGAAAAACTGTTTTTT. V and J are TRBV27 and TRBJ1-4; 7 bases map to TRBD1. J was trimmed by 4 bases and V by 5 bases; bases with no gene match: 7. Germline loops: CDR1 MNHEY, CDR2 SMNVEV (reference sequence). This CDR3 spans 15 amino acids.